This T cell receptor (beta chain) was captured by sequencing in a study of monozygotic twins with inflammatory bowel disease. Looked up from germline, CDR1 is DFQATT and CDR2 is SNEGSKA (reference sequence). This CDR3 is 15 amino acids long. Donors gave 2 to 3 ml of blood apiece. TCRdb re-called the 5' RACE reads; every CDR3 protein appears as one record, without DNA. This repertoire includes fewer than 450,000 distinct CDR3 sequences. The chain has TRBV20-1 and TRBJ2-7; TCRdb's D gene call, TRBD1, goes unchecked for lack of DNA. Source material: blood. The sequence derives from a human donor with ulcerative colitis or Crohn's disease, or a healthy co-twin of an affected twin (not recorded which). CDR3 residues: CSAPQWRGHSYEQYF.